The clone carrying this T cell receptor (beta chain) appeared a few times. Its specificity is unknown. TCR alpha and TCR beta cDNA libraries with sample barcodes and UMIs came from 5'RACE using constant-segment primers. From the 5' RACE reads, TCRdb called clonotypes with MiXCR, one entry per CDR3 protein. The table records about 290,000 distinct CDR3 sequences, approximately 15% of them present only once. The source of the sample is a study of T-cell memory formation after mild COVID-19. Study as a whole: Each donor largely had its own TCR clusters.

Whole-study findings and limits: Later expanders leaned CD4+, whereas day 15 to 85 contracting clones were balanced CD4/CD8.

Per germline, CDR1 DFQATT and CDR2 SNEGSKA (reference sequence). There are 12 residues in the CDR3. The ends were cut back, 1 base at V and 5 bases at J, with 9 bases in the middle. Sequenced sample: PBMCs or a T cell subset sorted from them (not recorded which). The TCR comes from a young man who had mild COVID-19 (a few samples of this study predate the infection). Cell type and time point are not known. The chain employs TRBV20-1 and TRBJ2-7; D is ambiguous. Here the CDR3 reads CSARGTIDEQYV. The CDR3 DNA sequence: TGCAGTGCTAGAGGGACGATCGACGAGCAGTACGTC.